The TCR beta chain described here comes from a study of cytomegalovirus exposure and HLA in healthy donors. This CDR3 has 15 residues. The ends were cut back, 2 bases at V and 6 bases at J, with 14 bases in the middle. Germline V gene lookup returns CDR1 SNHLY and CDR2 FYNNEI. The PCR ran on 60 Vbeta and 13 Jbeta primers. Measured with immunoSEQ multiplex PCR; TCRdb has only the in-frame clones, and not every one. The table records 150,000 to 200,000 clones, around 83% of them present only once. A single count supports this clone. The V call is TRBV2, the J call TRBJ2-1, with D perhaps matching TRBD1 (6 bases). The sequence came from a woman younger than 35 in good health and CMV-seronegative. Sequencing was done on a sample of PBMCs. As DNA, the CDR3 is TGTGCCAGCAGTGAACGCAGGGGCCCCCCCAATGAGCAGTTCTTC. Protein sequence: CASSERRGPPNEQFF.